This T cell receptor (beta chain) was identified in a study of shared clonotypes between healthy human individuals. Naive CD8 populations comprised CD45RO-negative cells positively selected for CCR7, excluding terminally differentiated effector memory CD45RA+ cells. Genomic DNA (from each subset) was split evenly across several immunoSEQ plates. Only in-frame clones appear in the TCRdb table, and some are missing; sequencing was by immunoSEQ multiplex PCR. The top ten hold 1.5% to 2% of the sample, which has around 1.9 million clones, roughly 91% seen once. Per germline, CDR1 SGDLS and CDR2 YYNGEE. Trimming shortened V by 4 bases and J by 6 bases, and 13 bases separated the two germline ends. This CDR3 is built from 13 residues.

The chain recombines TRBV9 with TRBJ1-1; possibly TRBD1 for D (5 bases). This TCR was sampled from a man younger than 30 in good health. Some clones in this sample may be carry-over from other donors' samples. The sequencing input was naive CD8+ T cells from PBMCs. As DNA, the CDR3 is TGTGCCAGCAGCTCCGGGGGTGGGGCTGAAGCTTTCTTT. Translating gives CASSSGGGAEAFF. The whole variable domain, remainder taken from reference TRBV9 and TRBJ1-1, is DSGVTQTPKHLITATGQRVTLRCSPRSGDLSVYWYQQSLDQGLQFLIQYYNGEERAKGNILERFSAQQFPDLHSELNLSSLELGDSALYFCASSSGGGAEAFFGQGTRLTVV.